The clone carrying this T cell receptor beta chain is medium-sized (0.01 to 0.1%). This sample was taken from a study of breast tumors, draining lymph nodes, adjacent tissues. TCRdb fed the multiplex PCR reads into MiXCR, producing one record per CDR3 protein. In the table there are approximately 20,000 distinct CDR3 sequences, roughly 50% of which are singletons. Sequencing was carried out using breast tumor tissue. The receptor was isolated from a female donor with breast cancer. Some clones in this sample may be carry-over from other donors' samples.

The CDR3 sequence: CASSLDRDYGYTF. CDR3 coding DNA: TGTGCCAGCAGCTTAGACAGGGACTATGGCTACACCTTC. The rearrangement joins TRBV7-8 to TRBJ1-2, with D perhaps matching TRBD1 (6 bases). The CDR3 totals 13 residues. Germline CDR1 reads SGHVS; CDR2 reads FQNEAQ. Trimming removed 1 base from V and 3 bases from J, with 6 bases in between.